Listed below are T cell receptor beta chains from one sample, sequenced in a study of blood T cell repertoires in COVID-19. Clones were sequenced by immunoSEQ multiplex PCR, and TCRdb holds only the in-frame ones, with some missing. Of 150,000 to 200,000 clones in the sample, 85% to 90% were seen once. The sequenced sample consisted of peripheral blood. The receptors originated from a man aged 18 to 35 with acute or convalescent COVID-19. Both conserved end residues are part of each CDR3. The D gene is left open where the match is weak. Some rows mark clone size as missing; the rest say once, few, many or name a class of expanded clone.

D gene	CDR3 length	V gene	J gene	clone size	CDR3 DNA	CDR3 protein
TRBD1	14	TRBV7-9	TRBJ1-4	.	TGTGCCAGCAGCGGGGGACAGGGAAGGGAAAAACTGTTTTTT	CASSGGQGREKLFF
TRBD2	14	TRBV18	TRBJ2-1	.	TGTGCCAGCTCACTCTCTAGCGGCCTAAGGGAGCAGTTCTTC	CASSLSSGLREQFF
TRBD1	15	TRBV19	TRBJ1-1	.	TGTGCCAGTAGGCACGCAAGGGGGCAATTGACTGAAGCTTTCTTT	CASRHARGQLTEAFF
TRBD1	13	TRBV20-1	TRBJ1-2	.	TGCAGTGCTCGTGAGGGGGCATCTTTTGGCTACACCTTC	CSAREGASFGYTF
.	15	TRBV10-3	TRBJ2-2	few	TGTGCCATCAGTGGTTCAGTTCCCGACACCGGGGAGCTGTTTTTT	CAISGSVPDTGELFF
.	15	TRBV10-2	TRBJ1-5	.	TGCGCCAGTAGGAGGGACCTTTATAGCAATCAGCCCCAGCATTTT	CASRRDLYSNQPQHF
.	14	TRBV6-2/TRBV6-3	TRBJ1-1	.	TGTGCCAGCAGTTACCGGGACATGAACACTGAAGCTTTCTTT	CASSYRDMNTEAFF
TRBD1	13	TRBV6-5	TRBJ1-4	.	TGTGCCAGCAGATCGGGACAGGATGAAAAACTGTTTTTT	CASRSGQDEKLFF
TRBD1	16	TRBV7-8	TRBJ1-1	.	TGTGCCAGCAGCCCACGACAGGGCGGTCTGAACACTGAAGCTTTCTTT	CASSPRQGGLNTEAFF
.	15	TRBV3-1/TRBV3-2	TRBJ2-1	once	TGTGCCAGCAGCCCCCAAGAAATGGGAGGCCATGAGCAGTTCTTC	CASSPQEMGGHEQFF
TRBD1	14	TRBV7-8	TRBJ2-7	.	TGTGCCAGCAGCCGGGGACAGTCATCCTACGAGCAGTACTTC	CASSRGQSSYEQYF
.	17	TRBV4-1	TRBJ2-3	once	TGCGCCAGCAGCCAAGGTTCCCCGGGACATATTACAGATACGCAGTATTTT	CASSQGSPGHITDTQYF
.	14	TRBV9	TRBJ1-6	once	TGTGCCAGCAGCGGTGATCAGCGGTCTTCACCCCTCCACTTT	CASSGDQRSSPLHF
TRBD1	14	TRBV18	TRBJ1-1	.	TGTGCCAGCTCAATCAATACAGGGGACACTGAAGCTTTCTTT	CASSINTGDTEAFF
.	14	TRBV7-2	TRBJ2-7	.	TGTGCCAGCAGCTTAGACGTGCTCGGTTACGAGCAGTACTTC	CASSLDVLGYEQYF
TRBD1	13	TRBV19	TRBJ1-6	.	TGTGCCAGCAGGGACAGGAGTATTTCACCCCTCCACTTT	CASRDRSISPLHF
.	16	TRBV27	TRBJ2-7	.	TGTGCCAGCAGTTCAACACCGGGACACCAGTCCTACGAGCAGTACTTC	CASSSTPGHQSYEQYF
.	14	TRBV6-6	TRBJ1-1	.	TGTGCCAGTCCACGTTGGGCGTCGAGGGCTGAAGCTTTCTTT	CASPRWASRAEAFF
TRBD2	21	TRBV7-8	TRBJ2-3	.	TGTGCCAGCAGCTTAGCGCATAGCGGGGGGGCCCCAGCCCACAGCACAGATACGCAGTATTTT	CASSLAHSGGAPAHSTDTQYF
TRBD1	17	TRBV7-9	TRBJ2-2	.	TGTGCCAGCAGCATGGGACAGGCCAATACGAACACCGGGGAGCTGTTTTTT	CASSMGQANTNTGELFF
TRBD1	15	TRBV5-4	TRBJ1-4	.	TGTGCCAGCAGCTTGGGAGGACAGGGAGAGGAAAAACTGTTTTTT	CASSLGGQGEEKLFF
TRBD1	14	TRBV7-3	TRBJ2-3	.	TGTGCCAGCAGGGTAGGACAGGGCACAGATACGCAGTATTTT	CASRVGQGTDTQYF
.	12	TRBV12-3/TRBV12-4	TRBJ2-3	.	TGTGCGAGCTCGGGGAACACAGATACGCAGTATTTT	CASSGNTDTQYF
TRBD1	15	TRBV27	TRBJ1-6	.	TGTGCCAGCAGTTCGCGCTCGGGACAGAATTCACCCCTCCACTTT	CASSSRSGQNSPLHF
TRBD1	16	TRBV7-2	TRBJ1-4	.	TGTGCCAGCACCTTCCACCCGACAGGGGATAATGAAAAACTGTTTTTT	CASTFHPTGDNEKLFF
.	13	TRBV6-5	TRBJ2-5	.	TGTGCCAGCAGTTACGTCGGCGGAGAGACCCAGTACTTC	CASSYVGGETQYF
.	15	TRBV19	TRBJ1-1	.	TGTGCCAGTAGTCCCGAGGGCGCAGCGAACACTGAAGCTTTCTTT	CASSPEGAANTEAFF
TRBD1	15	TRBV7-9	TRBJ1-2	.	TGTGCCAGCAGCACAACCGGGACAGCTAACTATGGCTACACCTTC	CASSTTGTANYGYTF
.	16	TRBV25-1	TRBJ1-1	.	TGTGCCAGCAGTGAATTGGTGGAGATGGGGAACACTGAAGCTTTCTTT	CASSELVEMGNTEAFF
.	15	TRBV6-5	TRBJ1-3	.	TGTGCCAGCACTGTTCGGGGGGGATCTGGAAACACCATATATTTT	CASTVRGGSGNTIYF
TRBD2	15	TRBV30	TRBJ2-3	.	TGTGCCTGGAGTGTGAAGCGGGGTCTGACAGATACGCAGTATTTT	CAWSVKRGLTDTQYF
.	13	TRBV6-5	TRBJ1-5	.	TGTGCCAGCAGTTACTCGGCTGATCAGCCCCAGCATTTT	CASSYSADQPQHF
.	17	TRBV7-8	TRBJ1-4	.	TGTGCCAGCAGCTTGTCGGGAGGGAGGAGGGCTAATGAAAAACTGTTTTTT	CASSLSGGRRANEKLFF
TRBD2	17	TRBV24-1	TRBJ2-4	.	TGTGCCACCAGTGATTCGGGAGCGGGGGGGCGAAAAAACATTCAGTACTTC	CATSDSGAGGRKNIQYF
.	16	TRBV5-1	TRBJ2-5	.	TGCGCCAGCAGTTATAAACCGGGTTCTTACCAAGAGACCCAGTACTTC	CASSYKPGSYQETQYF
.	13	TRBV5-1	TRBJ1-1	.	TGCGCCAGCACGGGACTGATGAACACTGAAGCTTTCTTT	CASTGLMNTEAFF
.	15	TRBV7-2	TRBJ1-6	.	TGTGCCAGCAGCCCTAGACAGAAAAGGGGTTCACCCCTCCACTTT	CASSPRQKRGSPLHF
.	12	TRBV19	TRBJ1-1	.	TGTGCCAGTAGCCCGGGGGAGACTGAAGCTTTCTTT	CASSPGETEAFF
.	13	TRBV6-5	TRBJ1-6	.	TGTGCCAGCAGTAACCGGGATAATTCACCCCTCCACTTT	CASSNRDNSPLHF
.	14	TRBV5-4	TRBJ1-4	.	TGTGCCAGCAGCTTCTGGGGGGGAAGTGAAAAACTGTTTTTT	CASSFWGGSEKLFF
TRBD2	15	TRBV7-2	TRBJ2-5	.	TGTGCCAGCAGCAGGCGGGGGGTCCTCCAGGGGACCCAGTACTTC	CASSRRGVLQGTQYF
.	12	TRBV6-2/TRBV6-3	TRBJ1-6	.	TGTGCCAGCAGTACAAGTAATTCACCCCTCCACTTT	CASSTSNSPLHF